A single T cell receptor (beta chain) is shown here with its context. The data stem from a study of T cells after yellow fever vaccination. Via MiXCR, TCRdb re-called the 5' RACE reads, giving one row per CDR3 protein. In the table there are 450,000 to 600,000 distinct CDR3 sequences, less than 20% of which are singletons. Here the sequenced sample was PBMCs, taken 5 days after the first yellow fever vaccination. The clonotype was recovered from a man aged 18 to 35 who received the YFV17D yellow fever vaccine.

The CDR3 protein is CAWNLGQGGTEAFF. The CDR3 DNA follows: TGTGCCTGGAACCTCGGACAGGGGGGGACTGAAGCTTTCTTT. The genes are TRBV30 and TRBJ1-1, with 10 bases fitting TRBD1. Trimming cost V 4 bases and J 5 bases; bases outside gene matches: 7. CDR3 length: 14 residues. Germline lookup yields CDR1 GTSNPN and CDR2 SVGIG (reference sequence).